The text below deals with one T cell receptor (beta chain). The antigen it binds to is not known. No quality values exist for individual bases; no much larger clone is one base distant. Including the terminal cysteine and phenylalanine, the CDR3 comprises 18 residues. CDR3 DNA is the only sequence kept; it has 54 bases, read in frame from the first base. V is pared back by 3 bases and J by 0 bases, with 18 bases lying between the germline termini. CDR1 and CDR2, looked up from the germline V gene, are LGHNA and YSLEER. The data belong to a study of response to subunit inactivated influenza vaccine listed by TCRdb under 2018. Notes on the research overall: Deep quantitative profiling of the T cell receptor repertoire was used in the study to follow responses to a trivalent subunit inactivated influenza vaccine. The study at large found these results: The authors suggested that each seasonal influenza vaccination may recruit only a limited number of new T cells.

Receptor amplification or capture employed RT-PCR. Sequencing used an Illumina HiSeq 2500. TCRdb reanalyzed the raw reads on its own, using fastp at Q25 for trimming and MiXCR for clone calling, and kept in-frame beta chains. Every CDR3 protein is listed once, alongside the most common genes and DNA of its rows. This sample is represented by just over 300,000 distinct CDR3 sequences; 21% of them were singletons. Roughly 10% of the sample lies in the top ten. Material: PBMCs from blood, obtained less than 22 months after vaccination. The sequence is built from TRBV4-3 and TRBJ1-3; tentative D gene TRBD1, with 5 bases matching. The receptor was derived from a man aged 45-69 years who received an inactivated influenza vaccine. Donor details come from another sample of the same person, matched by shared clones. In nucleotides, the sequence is TGCGCCAGCAGCCAGGAAGACAGAAGGAGCCTCTCTGGAAACACCATATATTTT. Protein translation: CASSQEDRRSLSGNTIYF.